This T cell receptor (beta chain) stems from a study of blood T cell repertoires in COVID-19. Study in general: The samples span acute and convalescent COVID-19 from the United States, Italy and Spain. Nucleic acid was either cDNA or gDNA, and it came from T cells, B-cell-depleted T cells, or PBMCs.

This clone was detected a few times. Unmatched junction bases numbered 7, after V lost 1 base and J lost 2 bases. The germline CDR1 and CDR2 sequences are GTSNPN and SVGIG (reference sequence). CDR3 length equals 16 residues. Data came from immunoSEQ multiplex PCR; TCRdb stores just in-frame clones and leaves some out. The profile shows roughly 98,000 clones, 75% to 85% of them singletons. This clonotype was obtained from a human donor in a cohort sampled during active COVID-19. The sequenced sample consisted of peripheral blood. The J gene is TRBJ2-4, the V gene TRBV30; 8 bases align to TRBD1. CDR3 in amino acids: CAWSAYRGLSKNIQYF. In DNA, the CDR3 is TGTGCCTGGAGTGCCTACAGGGGGTTGTCCAAAAACATTCAGTACTTC.